One and the same sample provided the 27 T cell receptor beta chains below, sequenced in a study of Tregs in tolerant kidney transplant recipients. Assay: immunoSEQ multiplex PCR; the TCRdb copy retains only in-frame clones and omits some. The table records more than 60,000 clones, 75% to 90% of them present only once. The sequenced sample was Tregs from blood, obtained before the transplant. All receptors come from a human donor who received a combined kidney and bone marrow transplant.

The genes are TRBV5-4 and TRBJ2-1; tentatively, D is TRBD2 (5 bases). The CDR3 is 12 residues long. Per germline, CDR1 SGHNT and CDR2 YYREEE (reference sequence). The V end lost 4 bases, the J end lost 8 bases, and 10 bases lay between the germline ends. CDR3 residues: CASSIQLDEQFF. The CDR3 DNA sequence: TGTGCCAGCAGCATTCAACTAGATGAGCAGTTCTTC.

CDR3 nucleotides: TGCAGTGCAGAGGTGGACACTGAAGCTTTCTTT. As protein: CSAEVDTEAFF. The V and J genes are TRBV20-1 and TRBJ1-1; no reliable D call. Germline V gene lookup returns CDR1 DFQATT and CDR2 SNEGSKA (reference sequence). The CDR3 totals 11 residues. Trimming left V 6 bases short and J 3 bases short, with 8 bases between.

This sequence joins TRBV5-1 and TRBJ1-3; the D gene is possibly TRBD1 (6 bases). V was trimmed by 2 bases and J by 4 bases, leaving 7 bases between them. Looked up from germline, CDR1 is SGHRS and CDR2 is YFSETQ. This CDR3 is built from 13 residues. The CDR3 loop is CASSFDRGNTIYF. The CDR3 nucleotides read TGCGCCAGCAGCTTTGACAGGGGAAACACCATATATTTT. Combining the CDR3 with reference TRBV5-1 and TRBJ1-3 gives the whole variable domain KAGVTQTPRYLIKTRGQQVTLSCSPISGHRSVSWYQQTPGQGLQFLFEYFSETQRNKGNFPGRFSGRQFSNSRSEMNVSTLELGDSALYLCASSFDRGNTIYFGEGSWLTVV.

This sequence joins TRBV2 and TRBJ1-2; D remains ambiguous. V lost 6 bases and J 4 bases, leaving 18 bases between the germline ends. Germline loops: CDR1 SNHLY, CDR2 FYNNEI. The CDR3 sequence is 15 residues long. Here the CDR3 reads CASSRLEGLIYGYTF. The CDR3, as DNA: TGTGCCAGCAGCCGGCTTGAGGGCCTTATCTATGGCTACACCTTC.

The CDR3: CASSLRTDTRTDTQYF. The CDR3 nucleotides read TGTGCCAGCAGCCTTAGGACCGATACCCGCACAGATACGCAGTATTTT. This chain links TRBV11-3 with TRBJ2-3; D not certain. V lost 5 bases and J lost 1, with 16 bases in between. CDR1 SGHNT and CDR2 YENEEA come from the germline V gene. The CDR3 runs 16 residues.

The rearrangement uses TRBV4-3 and TRBJ2-7, with D hard to call. With 4 bases removed from V and 5 bases from J, the gap between germline ends came to 15 bases. This CDR3 comprises 14 residues. CDR1 and CDR2 from the germline V gene are LGHNA and YSLEER. The CDR3 coding sequence is TGCGCCAGCAGCCGAGGACGGATCCGAGACGAGCAGTACTTC. As protein: CASSRGRIRDEQYF.

The chain is built from TRBV30 and TRBJ1-1; a weak D match, TRBD1 (6 bases). Looked up from germline, CDR1 is GTSNPN and CDR2 is SVGIG (reference sequence). The V end was cut by 4 bases, the J end by 3 bases, with 18 bases between. This CDR3 region has 15 residues. The CDR3 DNA follows: TGTGCCTGGACTGGGGGCAGAGGCAGGGACACTGAAGCTTTCTTT. Translating gives CAWTGGRGRDTEAFF.

The chain recombines TRBV6-9 with TRBJ1-5; 7 nucleotides align to TRBD1. The germline V gene encodes CDR1 MNHGY and CDR2 SVAAGI. J was trimmed by 3 bases and V by 5 bases; bases with no gene match: 10. The CDR3 has 16 residues. CDR3 residues: CASSASTGFPNQPQHF. CDR3 sequence (DNA): TGTGCCAGCAGTGCATCGACAGGGTTTCCCAATCAGCCCCAGCATTTT.

The genes are TRBV2 and TRBJ2-3; D is perhaps TRBD1 or TRBD2 (5 bases each). The CDR3 has 14 residues. Trimming removed 2 bases at V and 7 bases at J, with 13 bases between. Germline CDR1 SNHLY, CDR2 FYNNEI. CDR3 protein: CASSEQGEGNTQYF. The DNA of the CDR3 is TGTGCCAGCAGTGAACAGGGAGAAGGGAATACGCAGTATTTT.

This clone was seen more than once but under ten times. The CDR3 DNA reads as TGCGCCAGCAGCCAGGGACTAGCGGGAGAGGGTGAGCAGTTCTTC. Its translation: CASSQGLAGEGEQFF. The chain carries TRBV4-1 and TRBJ2-1, with 14 bases identical to TRBD2. Germline V CDR1 and CDR2: MGHRA, YSYEKL. The V gene end was trimmed by 3 bases and the J gene end by 9 bases; junction bases not matched to a gene: 4. This CDR3 is 15 amino acids long.

A single count supports this clone. The rearrangement joins TRBV4-3 to TRBJ1-2, with 7 bases identical to TRBD1. Germline V gene lookup returns CDR1 LGHNA and CDR2 YSLEER. This CDR3 comprises 15 residues. With V trimmed by 1 base and J by 8 bases, 10 bases remained unmatched. The chain's CDR3 is CASSQVHTGEGGYTF. CDR3 DNA: TGCGCCAGCAGCCAAGTTCACACAGGGGAAGGCGGCTACACCTTC.

The CDR3 protein is CSARTGWRHKNYGYTF. In nucleotides, the CDR3 is TGCAGCGCTCGGACAGGGTGGAGACATAAGAACTATGGCTACACCTTC. The chain links TRBV29-1 to TRBJ1-2, with 8 positions matching TRBD1. The CDR3 has 16 amino acids. Per the germline V gene, CDR1 is SQVTM and CDR2 is ANQGSEA. V shed 7 bases and J 2 bases; nucleotides not matched to a gene: 15.

By sample share, this clone is medium-sized. Here the CDR3 DNA reads TGTGCCAGCACCCCGGACAGGGTTCGGGGCTACACCTTC. It specifies CASTPDRVRGYTF. The V gene is TRBV5-4, the J gene TRBJ1-2; TRBD1 aligns across 8 bases. V lost 6 bases to trimming and J lost 8 bases; unmatched junction nucleotides: 9. This CDR3 has 13 amino acids. Germline loops: CDR1 SGHNT, CDR2 YYREEE (reference sequence).

The chain links TRBV6-5 to TRBJ2-7; weak D call: TRBD2 (7 bases). The ends were cut back, 0 bases at V and 2 bases at J, with 11 bases in the middle. Per germline, CDR1 MNHEY and CDR2 SVGAGI. The CDR3 runs 15 residues. CDR3 region: CASSYSGGGTYEQYF. For the CDR3, the DNA is TGTGCCAGCAGTTACTCGGGCGGGGGCACCTACGAGCAGTACTTC.

In the case of this clone: This sample includes further DNA sequences coding for the same CDR3. This rearrangement joins TRBV4-2 to TRBJ1-2, with 8 positions matching TRBD1. The junction had 3 bases not matched to a gene; V was cut back by 0 bases and J by 6 bases. The CDR3 runs to 14 residues. Germline CDR1 LGHNA, CDR2 YNFKEQ. The CDR3 bases are TGTGCCAGCAGCCAAGATGACAGGGGCGATGGCTACACCTTC. This sequence encodes CASSQDDRGDGYTF.

The chain recombines TRBV19 with TRBJ2-1; no definite D call. CDR3 length: 13 amino acids. Germline CDR1 reads LNHDA; CDR2 reads SQIVND (reference sequence). V was trimmed by 1 base and J by 7 bases, leaving 8 bases between them. The CDR3 spells CASSIVGRNEQFF. The CDR3 nucleotides read TGTGCCAGTAGTATAGTAGGAAGAAATGAGCAGTTCTTC. The full variable domain, its missing parts supplied by reference TRBV19 and TRBJ2-1, is DGGITQSPKYLFRKEGQNVTLSCEQNLNHDAMYWYRQDPGQGLRLIYYSQIVNDFQKGDIAEGYSVSREKKESFPLTVTSAQKNPTAFYLCASSIVGRNEQFFGPGTRLTVL.

This clone has only a few counts. The chain joins TRBV11-2 to TRBJ1-2, with 7 bases that match TRBD1. Germline values: CDR1 SGHAT, CDR2 FQNNGV. V dropped 0 bases and J dropped 3; count of bases not matched to a gene: 10. The CDR3 consists of 17 residues. This CDR3 reads CASSLDPPTGADYGYTF. The CDR3, as DNA: TGTGCCAGCAGCTTAGATCCCCCTACAGGGGCGGACTATGGCTACACCTTC.

This chain joins TRBV29-1 and TRBJ1-2, with 8 bases fitting TRBD1. The germline V gene encodes CDR1 SQVTM and CDR2 ANQGSEA. The junction had 8 bases not matched to a gene; V was cut back by 0 bases and J by 8 bases. There are 14 residues in the CDR3. CDR3 sequence: CSVEETAGGWGYTF. DNA for the CDR3: TGCAGCGTTGAAGAAACGGCAGGGGGCTGGGGCTACACCTTC.

DNA for the CDR3: TGTGCCAGCAGCCCGGACAGGGGGTTGGAAAACACCATATATTTT. As protein: CASSPDRGLENTIYF. The rearrangement uses TRBV7-2 and TRBJ1-3, with 10 positions matching TRBD1. Germline lookup yields CDR1 SGHTA and CDR2 FQGNSA. CDR3 length: 15 amino acids. Trimming took 5 bases from V and 6 from J; bases not matched to a gene: 7.

The rearrangement joins TRBV29-1 to TRBJ2-7; TRBD2 agrees at 7 bases. V shed 5 bases, J shed 3 bases, and the junction held 7 bases outside the gene matches. The germline V gene encodes CDR1 SQVTM and CDR2 ANQGSEA. This CDR3 region has 13 residues. DNA of the CDR3: TGCAGCGTTCCAGGACTAGATCACTACGAGCAGTACTTC. It codes for CSVPGLDHYEQYF.

The V call is TRBV19, the J call TRBJ1-1; weak D call: TRBD1 (5 bases). CDR3 length: 15 residues. Germline assignment: CDR1 LNHDA and CDR2 SQIVND (reference sequence). V lost 3 bases, J lost 1 base, and 12 bases lay in between. The CDR3 spells CASSILRGPNTEAFF. Written as DNA, the CDR3 is TGTGCCAGTAGTATCCTGCGGGGCCCGAACACTGAAGCTTTCTTT.

This clone was picked up one time. The J gene is TRBJ1-3, the V gene TRBV7-6, with TRBD1 matching over 8 bases. Germline lookup yields CDR1 SGHVS and CDR2 FNYEAQ. V was pared by 8 bases and J by 0 bases, with 9 bases of the junction left unmatched. The CDR3 has 16 amino acids. The CDR3 here is CASSRTGPLSGNTIYF. CDR3 in DNA: TGTGCCAGCTCGAGGACAGGGCCACTCTCTGGAAACACCATATATTTT.

This chain joins TRBV28 and TRBJ2-7, with a weak D call TRBD2 (5 bases). Deletions cut 6 bases from V and 9 bases from J, with 24 bases between. The CDR3 extends over 15 amino acids. CDR1 is MDHEN and CDR2 is SYDVKM in the germline V gene. The CDR3 DNA is TGTGCCAGCAGCTCCGACGGAGGACCCTACTCAAGGCAGTACTTC. As protein: CASSSDGGPYSRQYF.

V gene TRBV27 combines with J gene TRBJ1-1; 10 bases align to TRBD1. The germline CDR1 and CDR2 sequences are MNHEY and SMNVEV (reference sequence). CDR3 length: 15 amino acids. Trimming took 5 bases from V and 7 from J; bases not matched to a gene: 10. CDR3 coding DNA: TGTGCCAGCAGTCCCCTCGGATGGGACAGGGGTGAAGCTTTCTTT. As protein: CASSPLGWDRGEAFF.

The chain uses TRBV18 and TRBJ2-7, with TRBD2 identical over 9 bases. J lost 4 bases, V lost 6 bases, and 7 bases had no gene match. The germline V gene encodes CDR1 KGHSH and CDR2 LQKENI. CDR3 length: 14 amino acids. DNA of the CDR3: TGTGCCAGCTCTGGCGGGGGGGAGAGTTACGAGCAGTACTTC. Translating it yields CASSGGGESYEQYF. Full variable domain (remainder filled in from reference TRBV18 and TRBJ2-7): NAGVMQNPRHLVRRRGQEARLRCSPMKGHSHVYWYRQLPEEGLKFMVYLQKENIIDESGMPKERFSAEFPKEGPSILRIQQVVRGDSAAYFCASSGGGESYEQYFGPGTRLTVT.

This chain links TRBV19 with TRBJ2-3; possibly TRBD1 or TRBD2 for D (6 bases each). Trimming took 5 bases from V and 5 from J, leaving 14 bases between them. This CDR3 contains 14 residues. CDR1 and CDR2 from the germline V gene are LNHDA and SQIVND (reference sequence). CDR3 amino acids: CASSLGGHLDTQYF. The DNA of the CDR3 is TGTGCCAGTAGTCTGGGGGGACACTTAGATACGCAGTATTTT.

This chain's CDR3 is CASSLVPRGSGETQYF. In DNA form, the CDR3 reads TGCGCCAGCAGCTTGGTACCGAGGGGGTCGGGCGAGACCCAGTACTTC. The chain links TRBV5-1 to TRBJ2-5, with TRBD1 as a possible D gene (6 bases). This CDR3 spans 16 amino acids. Germline CDR1 reads SGHRS; CDR2 reads YFSETQ. Trimming pared 0 bases from V and 5 bases from J, leaving 17 bases between.